The T cell receptor (beta chain) under discussion was sequenced for a study of T cell repertoires in cytomegalovirus infection. TCRdb re-called the reads with MiXCR, one entry per CDR3 protein. Of fewer than 650,000 distinct CDR3 sequences detected, 40% appear once; the ten largest clones hold 48%. A remark on this clonotype: Its antigen is not identified.

The junction had 6 bases not matched to a gene; V was cut back by 3 bases and J by 14 bases. Germline V lookup: CDR1 SEHNR, CDR2 FQNEAQ (reference sequence). This CDR3 is 12 amino acids long. The sample consisted of cultured PBMCs, taken from culture after CMV antigen stimulation. This receptor was taken from a human donor in good health (CMV status not recorded). Some clones in this sample may be carry-over from other donors' samples. V and J are TRBV7-9 and TRBJ2-1, with 8 positions matching TRBD2. The CDR3 sequence is CASSFPGLGEFF. The CDR3, as DNA: TGTGCCAGCAGCTTCCCGGGACTAGGGGAGTTCTTC.